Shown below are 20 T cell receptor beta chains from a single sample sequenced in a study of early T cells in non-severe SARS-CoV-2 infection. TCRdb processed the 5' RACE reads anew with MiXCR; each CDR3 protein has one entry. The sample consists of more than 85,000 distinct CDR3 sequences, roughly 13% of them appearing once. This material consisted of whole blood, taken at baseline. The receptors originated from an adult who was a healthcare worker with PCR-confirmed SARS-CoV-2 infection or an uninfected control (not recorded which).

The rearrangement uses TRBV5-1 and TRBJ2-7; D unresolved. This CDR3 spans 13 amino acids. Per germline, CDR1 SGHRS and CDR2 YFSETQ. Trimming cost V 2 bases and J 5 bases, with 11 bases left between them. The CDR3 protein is CASSFQGADEQYF. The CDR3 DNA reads TGCGCCAGCAGCTTTCAAGGTGCCGACGAGCAGTACTTC.

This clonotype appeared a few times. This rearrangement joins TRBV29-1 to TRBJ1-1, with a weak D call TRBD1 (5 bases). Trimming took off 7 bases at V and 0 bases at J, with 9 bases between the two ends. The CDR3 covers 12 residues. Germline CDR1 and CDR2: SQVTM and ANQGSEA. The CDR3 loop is CSAGQLNTEAFF. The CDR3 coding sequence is TGCAGCGCGGGGCAGTTGAACACTGAAGCTTTCTTT. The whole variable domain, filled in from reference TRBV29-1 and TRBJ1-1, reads SAVISQKPSRDICQRGTSLTIQCQVDSQVTMMFWYRQQPGQSLTLIATANQGSEATYESGFVIDKFPISRPNLTFSTLTVSNMSPEDSSIYLCSAGQLNTEAFFGQGTRLTVV.

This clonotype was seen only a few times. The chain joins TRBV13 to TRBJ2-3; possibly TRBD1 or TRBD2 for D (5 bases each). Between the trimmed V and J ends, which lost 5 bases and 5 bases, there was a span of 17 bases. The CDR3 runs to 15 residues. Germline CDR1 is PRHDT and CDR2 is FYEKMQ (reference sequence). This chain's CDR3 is CASSPPPGARDTQYF. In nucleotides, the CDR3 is TGTGCCAGCAGCCCGCCCCCCGGGGCACGAGATACGCAGTATTTT.

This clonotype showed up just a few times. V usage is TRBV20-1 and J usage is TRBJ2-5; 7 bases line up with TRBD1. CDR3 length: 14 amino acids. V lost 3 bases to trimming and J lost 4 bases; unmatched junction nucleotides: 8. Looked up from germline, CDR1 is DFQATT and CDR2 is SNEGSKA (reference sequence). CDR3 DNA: TGCAGTGCTAGGAGGGGGCAGGGGTCAGAGACCCAGTACTTC. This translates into CSARRGQGSETQYF.

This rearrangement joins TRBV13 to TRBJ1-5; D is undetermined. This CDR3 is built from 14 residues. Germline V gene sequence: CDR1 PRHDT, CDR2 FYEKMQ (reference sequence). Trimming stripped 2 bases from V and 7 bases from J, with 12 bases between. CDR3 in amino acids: CASSLRPMDQPQHF. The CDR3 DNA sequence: TGTGCCAGCAGCTTACGGCCCATGGACCAGCCCCAGCATTTT.

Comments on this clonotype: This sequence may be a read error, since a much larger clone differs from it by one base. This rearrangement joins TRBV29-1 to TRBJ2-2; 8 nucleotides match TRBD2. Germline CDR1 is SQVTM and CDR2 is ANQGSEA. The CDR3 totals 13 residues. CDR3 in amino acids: CSVAREVGGGLFF. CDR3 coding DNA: TGCAGCGTTGCGCGGGAGGTCGGCGGGGGGCTGTTTTTT.

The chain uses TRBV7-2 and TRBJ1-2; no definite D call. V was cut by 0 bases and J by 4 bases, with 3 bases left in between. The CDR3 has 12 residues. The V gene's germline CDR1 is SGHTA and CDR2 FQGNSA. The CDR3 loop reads CASSLATYGYTF. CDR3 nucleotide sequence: TGTGCCAGCAGCTTAGCCACCTATGGCTACACCTTC.

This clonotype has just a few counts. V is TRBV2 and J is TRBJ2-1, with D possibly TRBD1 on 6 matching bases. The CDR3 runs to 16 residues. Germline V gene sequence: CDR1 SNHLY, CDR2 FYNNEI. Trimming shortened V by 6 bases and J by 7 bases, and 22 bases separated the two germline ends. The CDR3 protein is CASSAPRQATSNEQFF. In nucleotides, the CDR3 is TGTGCCAGCAGCGCCCCGAGACAGGCGACCAGTAATGAGCAGTTCTTC.

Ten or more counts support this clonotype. The CDR3 region has the DNA TGTGCCAGTAGTTCCCGGGGGGCTAGCTCCTACGAGCAGTACTTC. Its translation: CASSSRGASSYEQYF. The rearrangement links TRBV19 to TRBJ2-7; D is possibly TRBD2 (7 bases). The CDR3 is made up of 15 amino acids. V shed 5 bases and J shed 0 bases, with 14 bases lying between them. Looked up from germline, CDR1 is LNHDA and CDR2 is SQIVND (reference sequence).

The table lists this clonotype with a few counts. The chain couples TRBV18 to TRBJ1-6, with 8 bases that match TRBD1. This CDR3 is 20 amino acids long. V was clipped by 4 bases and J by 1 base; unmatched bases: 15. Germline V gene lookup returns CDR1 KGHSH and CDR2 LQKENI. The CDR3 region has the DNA TGTGCCAGCTCACGTCGAACAGGGGGAGCGTATCGGTCCTATAATTCACCCCTCCACTTT. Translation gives CASSRRTGGAYRSYNSPLHF. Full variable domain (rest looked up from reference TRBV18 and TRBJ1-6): NAGVMQNPRHLVRRRGQEARLRCSPMKGHSHVYWYRQLPEEGLKFMVYLQKENIIDESGMPKERFSAEFPKEGPSILRIQQVVRGDSAAYFCASSRRTGGAYRSYNSPLHFGNGTRLTVT.

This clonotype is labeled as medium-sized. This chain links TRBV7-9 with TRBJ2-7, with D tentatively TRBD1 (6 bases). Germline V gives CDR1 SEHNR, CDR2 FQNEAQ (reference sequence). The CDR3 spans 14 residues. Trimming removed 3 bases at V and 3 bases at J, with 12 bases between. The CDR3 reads CASSFAGVVYEQYF. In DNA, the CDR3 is TGTGCCAGCAGCTTTGCAGGGGTAGTCTACGAGCAGTACTTC. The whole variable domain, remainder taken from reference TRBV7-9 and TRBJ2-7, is DTGVSQNPRHKITKRGQNVTFRCDPISEHNRLYWYRQTLGQGPEFLTYFQNEAQLEKSRLLSDRFSAERPKGSFSTLEIQRTEQGDSAMYLCASSFAGVVYEQYFGPGTRLTVT.

The CDR3 sequence: CASSPGIYEQYF. DNA for the CDR3: TGTGCCAGCAGTCCCGGGATATACGAGCAGTACTTC. This rearrangement joins TRBV6-5 to TRBJ2-7; D is possibly TRBD2 (5 bases). V lost 5 bases and J 4 bases, leaving 9 bases between the germline ends. The CDR3 is 12 amino acids. Germline-derived CDR1 and CDR2 are MNHEY and SVGAGI.

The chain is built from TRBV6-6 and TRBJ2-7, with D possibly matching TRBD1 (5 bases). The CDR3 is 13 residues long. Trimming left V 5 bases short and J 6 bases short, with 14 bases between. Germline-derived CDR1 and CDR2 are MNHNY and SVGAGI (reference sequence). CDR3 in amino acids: CASSKRDQGEQYF. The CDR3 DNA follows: TGTGCCAGCAGTAAGCGCGATCAGGGCGAGCAGTACTTC.

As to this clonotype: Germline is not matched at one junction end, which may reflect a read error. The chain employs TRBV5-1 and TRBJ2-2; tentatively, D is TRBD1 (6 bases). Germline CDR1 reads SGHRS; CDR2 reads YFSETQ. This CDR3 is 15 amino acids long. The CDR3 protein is CAGSPDSSYTGELFF. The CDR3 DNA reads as TGCGCCGGCAGTCCGGACAGCTCCTACACCGGGGAGCTGTTTTTT.

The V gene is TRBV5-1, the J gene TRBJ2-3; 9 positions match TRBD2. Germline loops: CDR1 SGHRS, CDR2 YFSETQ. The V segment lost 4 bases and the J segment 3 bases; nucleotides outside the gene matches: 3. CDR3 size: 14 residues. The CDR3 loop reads CASSVAGVTDTQYF. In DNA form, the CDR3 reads TGCGCCAGCAGCGTAGCGGGGGTAACAGATACGCAGTATTTT.

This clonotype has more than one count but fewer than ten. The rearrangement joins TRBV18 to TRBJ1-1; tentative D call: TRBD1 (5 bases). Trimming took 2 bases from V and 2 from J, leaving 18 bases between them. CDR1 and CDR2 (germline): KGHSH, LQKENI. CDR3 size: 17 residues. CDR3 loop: CASSPWRQGSGNTEAFF. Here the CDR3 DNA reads TGTGCCAGCTCACCATGGAGGCAGGGTAGCGGTAACACTGAAGCTTTCTTT.

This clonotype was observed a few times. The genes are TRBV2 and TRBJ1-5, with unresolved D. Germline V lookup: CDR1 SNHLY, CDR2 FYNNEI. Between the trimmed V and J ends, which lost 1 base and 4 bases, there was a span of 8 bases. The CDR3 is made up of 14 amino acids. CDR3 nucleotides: TGTGCCAGCAGTGAAGTGGGCAGAAATCAGCCCCAGCATTTT. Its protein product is CASSEVGRNQPQHF.

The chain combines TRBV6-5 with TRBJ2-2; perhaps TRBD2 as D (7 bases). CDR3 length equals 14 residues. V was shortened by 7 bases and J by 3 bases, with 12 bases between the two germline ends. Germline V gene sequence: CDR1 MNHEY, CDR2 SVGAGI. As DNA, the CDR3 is TGTGCCAGCAAAAGGGGGAGGGACACCGGGGAGCTGTTTTTT. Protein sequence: CASKRGRDTGELFF.

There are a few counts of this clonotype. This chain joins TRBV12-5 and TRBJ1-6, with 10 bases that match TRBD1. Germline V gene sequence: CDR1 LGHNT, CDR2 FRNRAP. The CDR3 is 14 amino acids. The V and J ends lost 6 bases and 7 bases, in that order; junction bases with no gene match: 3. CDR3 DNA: TGTGCTAGTGGGTTGACAGGGGGCAATTCACCCCTCCACTTT. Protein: CASGLTGGNSPLHF.

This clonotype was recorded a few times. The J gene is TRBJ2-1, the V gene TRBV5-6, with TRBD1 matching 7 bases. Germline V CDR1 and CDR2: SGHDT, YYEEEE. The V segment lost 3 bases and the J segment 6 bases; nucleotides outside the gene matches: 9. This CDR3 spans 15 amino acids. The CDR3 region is CASSYPQGSPNEQFF. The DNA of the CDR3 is TGTGCCAGCAGCTACCCACAGGGGTCTCCCAATGAGCAGTTCTTC.